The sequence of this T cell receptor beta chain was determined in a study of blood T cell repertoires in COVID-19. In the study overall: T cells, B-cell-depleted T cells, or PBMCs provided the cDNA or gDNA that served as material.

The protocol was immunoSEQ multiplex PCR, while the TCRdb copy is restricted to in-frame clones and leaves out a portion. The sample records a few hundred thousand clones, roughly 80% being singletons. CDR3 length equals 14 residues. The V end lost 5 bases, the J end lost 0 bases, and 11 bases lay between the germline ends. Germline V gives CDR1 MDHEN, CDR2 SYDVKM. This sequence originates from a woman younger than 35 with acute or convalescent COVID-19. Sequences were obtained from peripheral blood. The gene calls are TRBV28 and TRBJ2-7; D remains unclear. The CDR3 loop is CASSPPFPSYEQYF. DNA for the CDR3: TGTGCCAGCAGTCCCCCTTTCCCCTCCTACGAGCAGTACTTC.